This T cell receptor (beta chain) appears in the sequencing data of a study of vaccination effects on CD4 cells after COVID-19. Whole-study context: Participants received two doses of either the BNT162b2 or mRNA-1273 vaccine. Study-wide findings and caveats: Marked contraction was observed in infection-induced and vaccine-induced clones late after vaccination. Convalescent patients in the study were few, and early post-infection timepoints were absent.

Under the ViraFEST assay, PBMC were stimulated with viral peptide pools so that antigen-specific CD4+ T cells expanded. Sequencing was performed afterwards. Upon completion of 10 to 11 days in culture, CD4+ T cells were isolated. According to the study, vaccine recipients showed no prior SARS-CoV-2 infection and negative nucleocapsid antibodies. Some 2 million PBMC were placed in each well, which was supplemented with 10 IU/ml IL-2 and about 10 ug/ml peptides. Only in-frame clones appear in the TCRdb table, and some are missing; sequencing was by immunoSEQ multiplex PCR. The profile shows about 43,000 clones, 70% to 80% of them singletons. V was pared by 0 bases and J by 6 bases, with 9 bases between. The germline CDR1 and CDR2 sequences are WNHNN and SYGVQD (reference sequence). The CDR3 loop spans 14 amino acids. Comments on this clone: Antigen: not known.

This specimen consisted of CD4+ T cells from PBMCs cultured with SARS-CoV-2 spike peptides, obtained before COVID-19 vaccination. The TCR was taken from a human donor who received a COVID-19 vaccine. The V and J genes are TRBV10-1 and TRBJ1-5, with TRBD1 as a possible D gene (5 bases). CDR3 residues: CASSESREGQPQHF. DNA for the CDR3: TGCGCCAGCAGTGAGTCCAGGGAGGGTCAGCCCCAGCATTTT.